One T cell receptor (beta chain) is described in this entry. The data derive from a study of T cells expressing NK-cell markers. TCRdb reprocessed the 5' RACE reads and stores each CDR3 protein as one record, lacking DNA. The sample table includes about 460,000 distinct CDR3 sequences. Germline CDR1 reads SGHAT; CDR2 reads FQNNGV. The CDR3 contains 17 residues. The gene calls are TRBV11-2 and TRBJ2-1; TCRdb's D gene call, TRBD2, goes unchecked for lack of DNA. Sequencing used blood T cells: a sorted CD56 or NKG2C T cell subset, CD4+ or CD8+ T cells, or bulk PBMC T cells (not recorded which). The sequence derives from a woman in her 50s in good health. CDR3 region: CASGRGASGTSYNEQFF.